Listed here are 19 T cell receptor beta chains from one sample, sequenced in a study of blood T cell repertoires in COVID-19. The data were produced by immunoSEQ multiplex PCR, yet TCRdb's version contains in-frame clones alone and is incomplete. The sample records 150,000 to 200,000 clones, around 82% being singletons. The specimen was peripheral blood. The receptors derive from a woman older than 75 with active or convalescent COVID-19.

V gene TRBV7-9 combines with J gene TRBJ1-1; D gene uncertain. Germline lookup yields CDR1 SEHNR and CDR2 FQNEAQ (reference sequence). The length of the CDR3 is 12 residues. Deletions cut 5 bases from V and 6 bases from J, with 10 bases between. The CDR3 loop is CASSLPGSEAFF. CDR3 sequence (DNA): TGTGCCAGCAGCCTTCCGGGTTCTGAAGCTTTCTTT.

This chain uses TRBV6-6 with TRBJ2-2; maybe TRBD1 (5 bases). The CDR3 loop spans 14 amino acids. Germline V gives CDR1 MNHNY, CDR2 SVGAGI (reference sequence). V lost 7 bases and J 3 bases, leaving 12 bases between the germline ends. CDR3 residues: CASKRGSDTGELFF. The CDR3 DNA sequence: TGTGCCAGCAAAAGGGGATCGGACACCGGGGAGCTGTTTTTT.

V gene TRBV7-2 combines with J gene TRBJ2-7; the D gene is possibly TRBD1 (6 bases). V lost 3 bases and J lost 7, with 13 bases in between. The germline gives CDR1 SGHTA, CDR2 FQGNSA. The CDR3 extends over 13 amino acids. As DNA, the CDR3 is TGTGCCAGCAGCTTGAGGGCCAGGGGAGAGCAGTACTTC. Encoded protein: CASSLRARGEQYF. Based on the CDR3 plus reference TRBV7-2 and TRBJ2-7, the full variable domain is GAGVSQSPSNKVTEKGKDVELRCDPISGHTALYWYRQSLGQGLEFLIYFQGNSAPDKSGLPSDRFSAERTGGSVSTLTIQRTQQEDSAVYLCASSLRARGEQYFGPGTRLTVT.

This sequence joins TRBV28 and TRBJ1-5, with D possibly being TRBD1 (5 bases). Germline lookup yields CDR1 MDHEN and CDR2 SYDVKM. V was cut by 5 bases and J by 5 bases, with 10 bases left in between. The CDR3 has 13 amino acids. The CDR3 DNA follows: TGTGCCAGCAGTGAGACGGGGGATCAGCCCCAGCATTTT. Translated, it gives CASSETGDQPQHF.

The chain couples TRBV11-1 to TRBJ2-7; possibly TRBD1 for D (5 bases). Germline V gene lookup returns CDR1 SGHAT and CDR2 FQDESV (reference sequence). CDR3 length: 16 residues. The V end lost 5 bases, the J end lost 0 bases, and 17 bases lay between the germline ends. In DNA, the CDR3 is TGTGCCAGCAGCCCCAGGGCACTTCTGAGCTCCTACGAGCAGTACTTC. It yields the protein CASSPRALLSSYEQYF.

A few counts support this clone. The J gene is TRBJ2-3, the V gene TRBV7-2, with D possibly matching TRBD2 (5 bases). Germline assignment: CDR1 SGHTA and CDR2 FQGNSA. V gave up 0 bases and J gave up 4 bases, with 17 bases separating them. The CDR3 runs to 17 residues. This chain's CDR3 is CASSLAITGNRADTQYF. The CDR3 DNA reads as TGTGCCAGCAGCTTAGCGATTACGGGGAATAGGGCAGATACGCAGTATTTT.

This clone has a handful of counts. The rearrangement links TRBV19 to TRBJ1-1; D might be TRBD1 (5 bases). Deletions cut 5 bases from V and 6 bases from J, with 10 bases between. Per the germline V gene, CDR1 is LNHDA and CDR2 is SQIVND (reference sequence). The CDR3 runs 12 residues. The CDR3 DNA follows: TGTGCCAGTAGTTCGCAGGGCCCTGAAGCTTTCTTT. Translated: CASSSQGPEAFF.

There are a few counts of this clone. The gene calls are TRBV5-1 and TRBJ2-7, with D maybe TRBD2 (6 bases). V shed 4 bases and J shed 5 bases, with 19 bases lying between them. The CDR3 has 15 residues. Germline CDR1 SGHRS, CDR2 YFSETQ. In DNA form, the CDR3 reads TGCGCCAGCAGCCCTATGAACGGGGGTGAGCACGAGCAGTACTTC. It specifies CASSPMNGGEHEQYF.

V usage is TRBV5-8 and J usage is TRBJ2-3, with TRBD2 identical over 12 bases. CDR3 length: 17 amino acids. V shed 3 bases, J shed 2 bases, and the junction held 7 bases outside the gene matches. Germline V gives CDR1 SGHTS, CDR2 YDEGEE. The CDR3: CASSSGLAGHITDTQYF. The CDR3 DNA reads as TGTGCCAGCAGCTCGGGACTAGCGGGCCACATCACAGATACGCAGTATTTT.

This chain uses TRBV19 with TRBJ2-5; D gene ambiguous. The germline V gene has CDR1 LNHDA and CDR2 SQIVND (reference sequence). V was pared by 2 bases and J by 4 bases, with 11 bases between. The length of the CDR3 is 14 residues. Here the CDR3 DNA reads TGTGCCAGTAGTATAAAAGCTAGTGTAGAGACCCAGTACTTC. Its protein is CASSIKASVETQYF.

This clone occurred once. V is TRBV27 and J is TRBJ2-6, with D possibly being TRBD1 (6 bases). The V gene's germline CDR1 is MNHEY and CDR2 SMNVEV (reference sequence). The length of the CDR3 is 14 residues. CDR3 sequence: CATGPYSGANVLTF. DNA for the CDR3: TGTGCAACAGGGCCGTACTCTGGGGCCAACGTCCTGACTTTC. Full variable domain (outside the CDR3, taken from reference TRBV27 and TRBJ2-6): EAQVTQNPRYLITVTGKKLTVTCSQNMNHEYMSWYRQDPGLGLRQIYYSMNVEVTDKGDVPEGYKVSRKEKRNFPLILESPSPNQTSLYFCATGPYSGANVLTFGAGSRLTVL.

The gene calls are TRBV5-1 and TRBJ1-1, with D possibly matching TRBD1 (5 bases). The germline gives CDR1 SGHRS, CDR2 YFSETQ. The CDR3 length is 14 residues. Trimming took 4 bases from V and 6 from J, leaving 16 bases between them. The CDR3: CASSPVGGFSEAFF. DNA for the CDR3: TGCGCCAGCAGCCCGGTTGGGGGGTTCTCTGAAGCTTTCTTT.

V and J are TRBV9 and TRBJ2-7; the match to TRBD1 covers 7 bases. The CDR3 totals 13 residues. V gave up 2 bases and J gave up 5 bases; unmatched junction bases: 4. Per the germline V gene, CDR1 is SGDLS and CDR2 is YYNGEE. CDR3 protein: CASSVTGDNEQYF. In DNA form, the CDR3 reads TGTGCCAGCAGCGTTACAGGGGACAACGAGCAGTACTTC.

V gene TRBV28 combines with J gene TRBJ1-5; D is undetermined. The V gene lost 9 bases and the J gene lost 0 bases, with 12 bases spanning the gap. CDR1 and CDR2 (germline): MDHEN, SYDVKM. The CDR3 totals 14 residues. In DNA, the CDR3 is TGTGCCAGTGACTGGGTTCATAGCAATCAGCCCCAGCATTTT. This sequence encodes CASDWVHSNQPQHF. Full variable domain (rest looked up from reference TRBV28 and TRBJ1-5): DVKVTQSSRYLVKRTGEKVFLECVQDMDHENMFWYRQDPGLGLRLIYFSYDVKMKEKGDIPEGYSVSREKKERFSLILESASTNQTSMYLCASDWVHSNQPQHFGDGTRLSIL.

The chain carries TRBV18 and TRBJ2-3, with 10 bases fitting TRBD1. Germline values: CDR1 KGHSH, CDR2 LQKENI. The ends lost 3 bases at V and 2 bases at J; junction bases unmatched: 14. This CDR3 spans 19 amino acids. The CDR3 nucleotides are TGTGCCAGCTCACCCGGGACAGGGGCTGCTCACCCGGCCACAGATACGCAGTATTTT. It codes for CASSPGTGAAHPATDTQYF.

This clone came up a few times. This rearrangement joins TRBV5-5 to TRBJ2-3; TRBD2 matches at 15 bases. The CDR3 is made up of 16 amino acids. Trimming took 4 bases from V and 4 from J; bases not matched to a gene: 4. Germline assignment: CDR1 SGHKS and CDR2 YYEKEE (reference sequence). The CDR3 protein is CASSTGLAGGADTQYF. CDR3 sequence (DNA): TGTGCCAGCAGCACGGGACTAGCGGGAGGTGCAGATACGCAGTATTTT.

This chain connects TRBV3-1 (or the pseudogene TRBV3-2) to TRBJ2-2; the D gene is possibly TRBD1 (5 bases). The CDR3 is made up of 13 amino acids. The ends were cut back, 3 bases at V and 4 bases at J, with 6 bases in the middle. Germline V lookup: CDR1 LGHDT, CDR2 YNNKEL (reference sequence). The DNA of the CDR3 is TGTGCCAGCAGCCATAGGGGCACCGGGGAGCTGTTTTTT. Translated: CASSHRGTGELFF.

The gene calls are TRBV19 and TRBJ1-2, with 10 bases lining up with TRBD1. The CDR3 totals 14 residues. Losses at the gene ends were 5 bases for V and 5 bases for J; bases not matched to a gene: 5. Germline-derived CDR1 and CDR2 are LNHDA and SQIVND (reference sequence). The CDR3 loop is CASSVGQGGYGYTF. CDR3 coding DNA: TGTGCCAGTAGTGTTGGACAGGGGGGTTATGGCTACACCTTC.

The chain is built from TRBV5-1 and TRBJ1-2, with TRBD1 identical over 8 bases. Trimming took 4 bases from V and 3 from J; bases not matched to a gene: 5. The V gene's germline CDR1 is SGHRS and CDR2 YFSETQ. The CDR3 has 14 residues. The CDR3 sequence: CASSVQGEDYGYTF. CDR3 DNA: TGCGCCAGCAGCGTACAGGGGGAGGACTATGGCTACACCTTC.